The clone carrying this T cell receptor (beta chain) was picked up a small number of times. The antigen remains unidentified. These data belong to a study of identical twins. Broader study findings: Its conclusions, products of cross-sectional statistical analysis, did not come from following the same donors. Insertions were fewer in abundant cord blood beta clonotypes, whereas memory repertoires showed none of this pattern.

Looked up from germline, CDR1 is LGHNA and CDR2 is YSLEER. With V trimmed by 4 bases and J by 12 bases, 12 bases remained unmatched. This CDR3 comprises 15 residues. It was template switching that added a universal primer site, and there were unique molecular identifiers on the cDNA. Using its own MiXCR run on the 5' RACE reads, TCRdb lists one record per CDR3 protein. Of 570,000 or so distinct CDR3 sequences listed, more than 9% were seen once; the top ten hold under 3.5%. This same sample was also taken into another study, of yellow fever vaccine responses in identical twins.

Sequencing was carried out using PBMCs. The V gene is TRBV4-3, the J gene TRBJ2-4; TRBD1 aligns across 10 bases. This TCR derives from a woman aged 18-29 years in good health. The CDR3 region has the DNA TGCGCCAGCAGCCCAGACAGGGGGCTGATAACATCTCAGTACTTC. Translation gives CASSPDRGLITSQYF.